A selection of T cell receptor beta chains follows, all from one sample in a study of T cell changes during pregnancy in multiple sclerosis. Generated by immunoSEQ multiplex PCR, the TCRdb table keeps only in-frame clones and is missing some. The profile shows approximately 43,000 clones, approximately 80% of them singletons. The sample consisted of CD4+ T cells from peripheral blood mononuclear cells, taken before pregnancy. The origin of the receptors is a female donor with multiple sclerosis, enrolled in a pregnancy study. CDR3s include the opening cysteine and the closing phenylalanine or tryptophan. D genes are given only for firm matches. Clone size is not always given. Where it is, it says once, few, many or a class for expanded clones.

j_call clone_size v_call d_call cdr3_aa cdr3_nt
TRBJ2-5 . TRBV4-1 . CASSQDRDFTETQYF TGCGCCAGCAGCCAAGACAGGGATTTCACAGAGACCCAGTACTTC
TRBJ2-7 few TRBV5-1 TRBD2 CASSIGLAVSEQYF TGCGCCAGCAGTATAGGACTAGCAGTCTCCGAGCAGTACTTC
TRBJ1-2 once TRBV7-8 . CASSLDRGLSYGYTF TGTGCCAGCAGCTTAGATCGGGGTTTAAGCTATGGCTACACCTTC
TRBJ1-6 few TRBV4-3 TRBD1 CASSQGTGVKSPLHF TGCGCCAGCAGCCAAGGGACAGGGGTGAAATCACCCCTCCACTTT
TRBJ2-7 . TRBV6-1 TRBD1 CASSPGQASYEQYF TGTGCCAGCAGTCCGGGACAGGCATCCTACGAGCAGTACTTC
TRBJ1-4 . TRBV30 . CAWSPDSSNEKLFF TGTGCCTGGAGCCCGGACAGCTCTAATGAAAAACTGTTTTTT
TRBJ1-1 . TRBV7-9 TRBD1 CASSPRPGQAKAFF TGTGCCAGCAGCCCTAGACCGGGACAGGCCAAAGCTTTCTTT
TRBJ1-2 once TRBV19 TRBD1 CASTSEGQGVWGYTF TGTGCCAGTACCTCAGAGGGGCAGGGGGTTTGGGGCTACACCTTC
TRBJ2-1 . TRBV4-3 . CASSQDRGFNNEQFF TGCGCCAGCAGCCAAGACAGGGGATTTAACAATGAGCAGTTCTTC
TRBJ2-1 . TRBV19 . CASREGLSGPVNEQFF TGTGCCAGTAGGGAGGGACTGTCTGGCCCAGTAAATGAGCAGTTCTTC
TRBJ2-7 . TRBV5-1 TRBD2 CASSPGTSGVHEQYF TGCGCCAGCAGCCCCGGGACTAGCGGGGTCCACGAGCAGTACTTC
TRBJ2-7 . TRBV18 TRBD2 CASSPGLEYEQYF TGTGCCAGCTCACCGGGACTAGAGTACGAGCAGTACTTC
TRBJ1-6 once TRBV2 TRBD1 CASRGEGAYSPLHF TGTGCCAGCAGGGGCGAGGGGGCGTATTCACCCCTCCACTTT
TRBJ2-2 . TRBV9 . CASSVAGSNTGELFF TGTGCCAGCAGCGTAGCGGGGTCGAACACCGGGGAGCTGTTTTTT
TRBJ2-7 once TRBV30 TRBD2 CAWSWGEGSYEQYF TGTGCCTGGAGTTGGGGGGAGGGGTCCTACGAGCAGTACTTC
TRBJ2-5 few TRBV5-1 . CASSRGQQETQYF TGCGCCAGCAGCCGCGGACAACAAGAGACCCAGTACTTC
TRBJ2-7 . TRBV7-9 TRBD2 CASSPPGLARAYEQYF TGTGCCAGCAGCCCCCCGGGACTAGCGAGAGCCTACGAGCAGTACTTC
TRBJ1-5 . TRBV19 . CASSISLASNQPQHF TGTGCCAGTAGTATATCGTTGGCTTCCAATCAGCCCCAGCATTTT
TRBJ1-2 . TRBV7-9 . CASSHRSYGYTF TGTGCCAGCAGCCACCGGAGCTATGGCTACACCTTC
TRBJ2-5 . TRBV11-1 . CASSSVLYTGETQYF TGTGCCAGCAGCTCCGTTCTTTACACGGGGGAGACCCAGTACTTC
TRBJ1-2 . TRBV5-8 . CASSLDRDPYGYTF TGTGCCAGCAGCTTGGACAGGGACCCCTATGGCTACACCTTC
TRBJ2-4 . TRBV21-1 . CASSKFWTSGRRAKNIQYF TGTGCCAGCAGCAAATTCTGGACTAGCGGGAGGAGAGCCAAAAACATTCAGTACTTC
TRBJ2-3 . TRBV11-2 TRBD2 CASSLDLERGGTTDTQYF TGTGCCAGCAGCTTAGATCTGGAGCGGGGGGGGACAACAGATACGCAGTATTTT
TRBJ2-1 . TRBV7-9 TRBD2 CASSLESTGLAGRNEQFF TGTGCCAGCAGCTTAGAATCGACTGGGCTAGCGGGACGCAATGAGCAGTTCTTC
TRBJ2-5 once TRBV7-3 TRBD2 CASSPSGLAGRKTQYF TGTGCCAGCAGCCCCTCCGGGTTAGCGGGAAGGAAGACCCAGTACTTC
TRBJ2-1 . TRBV30 TRBD2 CAGSGGGMQFF TGTGCCGGGAGCGGGGGGGGAATGCAGTTCTTC
TRBJ1-1 . TRBV2 TRBD1 CASSQGAFNTEAFF TGTGCCAGCAGCCAGGGGGCGTTTAACACTGAAGCTTTCTTT
TRBJ2-1 . TRBV18 TRBD1 CASSPRLQGESSYNEQFF TGTGCCAGCTCACCACGCTTACAGGGGGAAAGCTCCTACAATGAGCAGTTCTTC
TRBJ1-5 few TRBV4-3 TRBD1 CASSTRTGPNQPQHF TGCGCCAGCAGCACCCGGACAGGGCCCAATCAGCCCCAGCATTTT
TRBJ2-5 once TRBV7-5 . CVRSPRTSVIEETQYF TGTGTCAGAAGCCCTCGGACTAGCGTCATAGAAGAGACCCAGTACTTC
TRBJ2-7 . TRBV7-8 TRBD2 CASSLRLAGGPHEQYF TGTGCCAGCAGCTTAAGACTAGCGGGAGGGCCCCACGAGCAGTACTTC
TRBJ2-4 . TRBV6-6 TRBD2 CASSANSGGAGNIQYF TGTGCCAGCAGTGCCAATAGCGGGGGGGCAGGGAACATTCAGTACTTC
TRBJ2-3 . TRBV6-5 TRBD2 CASSHSRTSSPDTQYF TGTGCCAGCAGTCACTCCAGGACTAGCTCCCCAGATACGCAGTATTTT
TRBJ1-4 . TRBV7-2 TRBD1 CASSSGQGGSEKLFF TGTGCCAGCAGCTCGGGACAGGGGGGGAGTGAAAAACTGTTTTTT
TRBJ2-3 . TRBV7-9 . CASSREVENTQYF TGTGCCAGCAGCCGTGAGGTCGAAAATACGCAGTATTTT
TRBJ1-3 . TRBV5-1 . CASSLTSGINGNTIYF TGCGCCAGCAGCCTCACGTCGGGGATCAACGGAAACACCATATATTTT
TRBJ1-1 . TRBV28 . CASSLMTAEAFF TGTGCCAGCAGTCTTATGACAGCTGAAGCTTTCTTT
TRBJ1-1 few TRBV9 TRBD1 CASSLGTEWMNTEAFF TGTGCCAGCAGCCTCGGGACAGAGTGGATGAACACTGAAGCTTTCTTT
TRBJ2-1 . TRBV4-2 TRBD1 CASSQDGDRYSNEQFF TGTGCCAGCAGCCAAGATGGGGACAGATATTCGAATGAGCAGTTCTTC
TRBJ1-6 . TRBV6-1 . CASSDLGTGSPLHF TGTGCCAGCAGCGACCTAGGCACAGGATCACCCCTCCACTTT
TRBJ2-7 . TRBV19 TRBD1 CASSLQGNPYEQYF TGTGCCAGCTCCTTACAGGGGAACCCCTACGAGCAGTACTTC
TRBJ2-3 . TRBV5-6 TRBD2 CASSPGAGAGDTGTQYF TGTGCCAGCAGTCCTGGCGCCGGCGCGGGGGATACTGGTACGCAGTATTTT
TRBJ1-1 few TRBV29-1 . CSVEGRGTEAFF TGCAGCGTTGAGGGTCGGGGAACTGAAGCTTTCTTT
TRBJ2-2 once TRBV5-1 . CASSLQGPANTGELFF TGCGCCAGCAGCTTGCAGGGGCCCGCGAACACCGGGGAGCTGTTTTTT
TRBJ2-7 . TRBV6-6 TRBD1 CASSETGPYEQYF TGTGCCAGCAGTGAGACAGGGCCCTACGAGCAGTACTTC
TRBJ1-1 few TRBV30 . CAWSYGGSNTEAFF TGTGCCTGGAGTTACGGGGGGTCGAACACTGAAGCTTTCTTT
TRBJ2-5 once TRBV5-1 TRBD1 CASSKNAGTGPGAQYF TGCGCCAGCAGTAAAAACGCCGGGACAGGCCCGGGGGCCCAGTACTTC
TRBJ1-2 . TRBV30 . CAWSVLGPGRTF TGTGCCTGGAGTGTACTTGGTCCAGGGCGGACCTTC